The 28 T cell receptor beta chains below come from one sample, sequenced in a study of PD-1 blockade in classical Hodgkin lymphoma. Every patient relapsed after autologous stem cell transplantation, and brentuximab vedotin exposure varied. Magnetic depletion of unwanted cells isolated CD4+ T cells from thawed PBMCs. Libraries were prepared by immunoSEQ multiplex PCR; TCRdb keeps only in-frame clonotypes and omits some of them. The table shows roughly 25,000 clones, with roughly 84% occurring only once. The sequenced sample was CD4+ T cells from blood, obtained at baseline. Every receptor here comes from a human donor with classical Hodgkin lymphoma.

J is TRBJ2-7 and V is TRBV18, with D unclear. The CDR3 extends over 14 amino acids. Germline CDR1 KGHSH, CDR2 LQKENI. Between the trimmed V and J ends, which lost 4 bases and 0 bases, there was a span of 10 bases. CDR3: CASSQIATSYEQYF. CDR3 nucleotide sequence: TGTGCCAGCTCACAGATCGCCACCTCCTACGAGCAGTACTTC.

This chain uses TRBV7-3 with TRBJ2-1; 8 bases align to TRBD2. Germline V gene lookup returns CDR1 SGHTA and CDR2 FQGTGA. V lost 5 bases and J lost 5; bases outside the gene matches: 14. The CDR3 has 17 residues. Here the CDR3 DNA reads TGTGCCAGCAGCCCAAGGGCTGGCGGGGGGTCCGACAATGAGCAGTTCTTC. Protein: CASSPRAGGGSDNEQFF.

The genes are TRBV4-2 and TRBJ2-3, with 11 positions matching TRBD2. CDR1 is LGHNA and CDR2 is YNFKEQ in the germline V gene. The CDR3 extends over 17 amino acids. Trimming removed 2 bases from V and 5 bases from J; junction bases left unmatched: 9. The CDR3 protein is CASSQRASGGNLDTQYF. The CDR3 DNA reads TGTGCCAGCAGCCAAAGGGCTAGCGGGGGGAATTTAGATACGCAGTATTTT.

This CDR3 is CASSRDSDDYEQYF. Here the CDR3 DNA reads TGCGCCAGCAGTCGGGACAGCGACGACTACGAGCAGTACTTC. The V call is TRBV5-1, the J call TRBJ2-7, with 7 bases that match TRBD1. The CDR3 spans 14 residues. The J segment lost 3 bases and the V segment lost 5 bases, leaving 8 bases of the junction unmatched. CDR1 is SGHRS, CDR2 YFSETQ, per germline.

The gene calls are TRBV11-2 and TRBJ2-3; no reliable D call. V lost 2 bases to trimming and J lost 4 bases, with 16 bases between them. CDR3 length: 16 amino acids. The germline gives CDR1 SGHAT, CDR2 FQNNGV. CDR3 nucleotides: TGTGCCAGCAGCTTAACCCGGGCCCAAAAGTCAGATACGCAGTATTTT. This translates into CASSLTRAQKSDTQYF.

This clone was detected once. The chain combines TRBV4-2 with TRBJ1-5; D may be TRBD1 (5 bases). Germline V gene data show CDR1 as LGHNA and CDR2 as YNFKEQ. With 4 bases removed from V and 3 bases from J, the gap between germline ends came to 16 bases. The CDR3 has 16 amino acids. The CDR3 protein is CASSPSSRQFNQPQHF. CDR3 in DNA: TGTGCCAGCAGCCCGTCCTCGCGACAGTTCAATCAGCCCCAGCATTTT.

The V and J genes are TRBV2 and TRBJ2-5; D is perhaps TRBD1 (6 bases). The CDR3 runs 15 residues. From germline, CDR1 is SNHLY and CDR2 FYNNEI. With 2 bases removed from V and 13 bases from J, the gap between germline ends came to 23 bases. CDR3 sequence: CASSEPRQGRRRRYF. The CDR3 DNA is TGTGCCAGCAGTGAACCCCGGCAGGGGCGTCGCCGGCGGTACTTC.

This chain joins TRBV7-9 and TRBJ1-1; 7 bases align to TRBD1. This CDR3 comprises 13 residues. Trimming removed 5 bases from V and 0 bases from J; junction bases left unmatched: 0. In germline, CDR1 is SEHNR, CDR2 FQNEAQ (reference sequence). In DNA, the CDR3 is TGTGCCAGCAGCGGACAGGTGAACACTGAAGCTTTCTTT. Translation gives CASSGQVNTEAFF.

This clone was observed a few times. This sequence joins TRBV6-1 and TRBJ1-2; the match to TRBD1 covers 12 bases. CDR3 length equals 14 residues. V lost 4 bases, J lost 7 bases, and 4 bases stayed unmatched. Germline CDR1 is MNHNS and CDR2 is SASEGT. CDR3 sequence: CASSGGQGAGGYTF. CDR3 coding DNA: TGTGCCAGCAGTGGGGGACAGGGGGCGGGTGGCTACACCTTC.

The chain joins TRBV19 to TRBJ2-5, with a weak D call TRBD1 (5 bases). The CDR3 runs to 15 residues. Per the germline V gene, CDR1 is LNHDA and CDR2 is SQIVND (reference sequence). Trimming left V 5 bases short and J 4 bases short, with 17 bases between. This CDR3 reads CASSPSGWVGETQYF. In DNA, the CDR3 is TGTGCCAGTAGTCCCTCAGGGTGGGTTGGAGAGACCCAGTACTTC.

This chain connects TRBV28 to TRBJ1-2; a weak D match, TRBD1 (6 bases). Trimming shortened V by 5 bases and J by 0 bases, and 10 bases separated the two germline ends. This CDR3 region has 14 residues. Germline V lookup: CDR1 MDHEN, CDR2 SYDVKM. The CDR3: CASSPDRANYGYTF. CDR3 nucleotides: TGTGCCAGCAGTCCGGACAGAGCTAACTATGGCTACACCTTC.

V gene TRBV28 combines with J gene TRBJ1-1; 9 bases map to TRBD1. Germline trimming cut 6 bases from V and 0 bases from J; bases unmatched to any gene: 8. The germline gives CDR1 MDHEN, CDR2 SYDVKM. The CDR3 length is 16 residues. The CDR3 DNA sequence: TGTGCCAGCAGCCCCCACCGGACAGGGGTGAACACTGAAGCTTTCTTT. It yields the protein CASSPHRTGVNTEAFF.

The chain couples TRBV7-9 to TRBJ2-7, with TRBD1 identical over 8 bases. CDR3 size: 15 residues. The V and J ends lost 4 bases and 4 bases, in that order; junction bases with no gene match: 9. Germline CDR1 SEHNR, CDR2 FQNEAQ (reference sequence). The CDR3 reads CASSSPDRGEYEQYF. The CDR3 bases are TGTGCCAGCAGCTCCCCTGACAGGGGCGAGTACGAGCAGTACTTC.

The CDR3 here is CSVVSFGSYEQYF. In DNA form, the CDR3 reads TGCAGCGTTGTTTCCTTTGGCTCCTACGAGCAGTACTTC. The gene calls are TRBV29-1 and TRBJ2-7; D not resolved. Germline V gene sequence: CDR1 SQVTM, CDR2 ANQGSEA. V lost 4 bases and J lost 0, with 10 bases in between. This CDR3 region has 13 residues.

The rearrangement joins TRBV5-1 to TRBJ2-7; possible D gene TRBD1, 6 bases. V shed 3 bases and J shed 1 base, with 14 bases lying between them. Germline loops: CDR1 SGHRS, CDR2 YFSETQ. CDR3 size: 15 residues. The CDR3 sequence is CASSYSAGTSYEQYF. CDR3 bases: TGCGCCAGCAGCTACTCAGCCGGGACATCCTACGAGCAGTACTTC.

This clone was picked up a small number of times. The J gene is TRBJ1-2, the V gene TRBV28; maybe TRBD1 (5 bases). CDR1 is MDHEN, CDR2 SYDVKM, per germline. V was pared by 4 bases and J by 5 bases, with 11 bases between. There are 13 residues in the CDR3. DNA for the CDR3: TGTGCCAGCAGTTCGGGGCCGGTATATGGCTACACCTTC. Residues: CASSSGPVYGYTF.

CDR3 sequence reads: CASSVVGSEAFF. CDR3 DNA sequence: TGTGCCAGCAGCGTAGTAGGAAGTGAAGCTTTCTTT. The rearrangement uses TRBV9 and TRBJ1-1; D not resolved. The V gene's germline CDR1 is SGDLS and CDR2 YYNGEE. V lost 0 bases and J 7 bases, leaving 7 bases between the germline ends. The CDR3 is 12 residues long.

The chain is built from TRBV9 and TRBJ1-1; 9 bases fit TRBD1. This CDR3 is built from 15 residues. Trimming removed 0 bases from V and 3 bases from J; junction bases left unmatched: 3. Germline V lookup: CDR1 SGDLS, CDR2 YYNGEE. The DNA of the CDR3 is TGTGCCAGCAGCGTAGCGGGACAGGGCGACACTGAAGCTTTCTTT. Its translation is CASSVAGQGDTEAFF.

This clone was observed a handful of times. This sequence joins TRBV11-3 and TRBJ1-2, with 7 bases lining up with TRBD1. J gave up 1 base and V 0 bases, and 11 bases lay outside the gene matches. The CDR3 runs 18 residues. In germline, CDR1 is SGHNT, CDR2 YENEEA. The CDR3 DNA reads as TGTGCCAGCAGCTTAGATCAGGGGGGTAGCACCCGTAACTATGGCTACACCTTC. Protein sequence: CASSLDQGGSTRNYGYTF.

Notes on this clone: In the same sample, other DNA sequences code for this CDR3. The J gene is TRBJ2-3, the V gene TRBV7-2, with 7 bases that match TRBD2. The germline CDR1 and CDR2 sequences are SGHTA and FQGNSA. The V and J ends lost 5 bases and 4 bases, in that order; junction bases with no gene match: 12. The CDR3 totals 16 residues. Here the CDR3 reads CASSLASGGASDTQYF. CDR3 DNA sequence: TGTGCCAGCAGCCTCGCTAGCGGAGGGGCTTCAGATACGCAGTATTTT.

The chain couples TRBV6-5 to TRBJ2-5; 9 positions match TRBD1. This CDR3 spans 15 amino acids. V lost 5 bases to trimming and J lost 4 bases; unmatched junction nucleotides: 8. The germline CDR1 and CDR2 sequences are MNHEY and SVGAGI. CDR3: CASSPGQGLSETQYF. CDR3 nucleotides: TGTGCCAGCAGTCCCGGACAGGGGTTATCAGAGACCCAGTACTTC.

The rearrangement uses TRBV29-1 and TRBJ2-7; 10 bases line up with TRBD2. V lost 6 bases, J lost 1 base, and 9 bases stayed unmatched. CDR1 is SQVTM, CDR2 ANQGSEA, per germline. The CDR3 has 15 residues. DNA of the CDR3: TGCAGCGTCGCCCCCCAACTAGCGGGGTCCTACGAGCAGTACTTC. It encodes CSVAPQLAGSYEQYF.

This chain joins TRBV6-6 and TRBJ1-2; D remains unclear. Deletions cut 0 bases from V and 1 base from J, with 12 bases between. CDR1 MNHNY and CDR2 SVGAGI come from the germline V gene (reference sequence). The CDR3 has 16 amino acids. The CDR3 spells CASSYSPEPVNYGYTF. The DNA for the CDR3 is TGTGCCAGCAGTTACTCCCCGGAACCTGTTAACTATGGCTACACCTTC.

This clone has only a few counts. This chain connects TRBV15 to TRBJ2-1; 12 bases line up with TRBD2. Trimming at V came to 3 bases and at J to 12 bases, leaving 6 bases not matched to a gene. Germline V gene data show CDR1 as LNHNV and CDR2 as YYDKDF (reference sequence). The CDR3 contains 14 residues. The CDR3 loop reads CATSSRLAGVGQFF. Written as DNA, the CDR3 is TGTGCCACCAGCAGTCGACTAGCGGGGGTAGGGCAGTTCTTC.

The chain employs TRBV9 and TRBJ1-2; D gene unclear. Germline CDR1 reads SGDLS; CDR2 reads YYNGEE. The CDR3 runs 10 residues. V dropped 2 bases and J dropped 6 bases, with 2 bases sitting between them. The DNA of the CDR3 is TGTGCCAGCAGCGTCGATGGCTACACCTTC. Amino acid sequence: CASSVDGYTF.

The rearrangement joins TRBV7-3 to TRBJ2-3; tentative D call: TRBD2 (7 bases). This CDR3 spans 14 amino acids. V lost 5 bases, J lost 4 bases, and 13 bases lay in between. Germline assignment: CDR1 SGHTA and CDR2 FQGTGA. The CDR3 reads CASSARGGADTQYF. DNA of the CDR3: TGTGCCAGCAGCGCTCGAGGGGGGGCAGATACGCAGTATTTT.

Only one count was recorded for this clone. The chain carries TRBV6-5 and TRBJ2-7; D possibly corresponds to TRBD1 (6 bases). V lost 10 bases and J lost 5, with 21 bases in between. Germline V gene data show CDR1 as MNHEY and CDR2 as SVGAGI. The CDR3 extends over 14 amino acids. In nucleotides, the CDR3 is TGTGCCACCCATCCCATACAGGGTGTTGACGAGCAGTACTTC. Protein product: CATHPIQGVDEQYF.

The J gene is TRBJ2-7, the V gene TRBV28; 8 nucleotides align to TRBD2. Losses at the gene ends were 4 bases for V and 4 bases for J; bases not matched to a gene: 6. Germline V gene lookup returns CDR1 MDHEN and CDR2 SYDVKM. This CDR3 contains 14 residues. The CDR3 DNA reads TGTGCCAGCAGTTGGAGTAGCGGGGAATACGAGCAGTACTTC. Its translation: CASSWSSGEYEQYF. Full variable domain (rest looked up from reference TRBV28 and TRBJ2-7): DVKVTQSSRYLVKRTGEKVFLECVQDMDHENMFWYRQDPGLGLRLIYFSYDVKMKEKGDIPEGYSVSREKKERFSLILESASTNQTSMYLCASSWSSGEYEQYFGPGTRLTVT.